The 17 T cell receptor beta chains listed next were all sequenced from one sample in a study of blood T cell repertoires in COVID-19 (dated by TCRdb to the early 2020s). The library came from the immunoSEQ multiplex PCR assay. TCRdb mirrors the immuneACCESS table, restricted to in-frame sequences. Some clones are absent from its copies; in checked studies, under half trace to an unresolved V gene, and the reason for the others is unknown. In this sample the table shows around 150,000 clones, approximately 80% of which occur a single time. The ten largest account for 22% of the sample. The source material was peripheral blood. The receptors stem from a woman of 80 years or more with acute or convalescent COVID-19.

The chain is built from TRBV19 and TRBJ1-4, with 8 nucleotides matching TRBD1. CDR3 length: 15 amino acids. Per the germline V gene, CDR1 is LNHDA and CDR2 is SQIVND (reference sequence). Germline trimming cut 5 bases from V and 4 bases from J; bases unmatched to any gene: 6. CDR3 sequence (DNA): TGTGCCAGTAGTGGGGGACAGGCGTTTAATGAAAAACTGTTTTTT. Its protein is CASSGGQAFNEKLFF. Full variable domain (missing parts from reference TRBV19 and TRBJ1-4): DGGITQSPKYLFRKEGQNVTLSCEQNLNHDAMYWYRQDPGQGLRLIYYSQIVNDFQKGDIAEGYSVSREKKESFPLTVTSAQKNPTAFYLCASSGGQAFNEKLFFGSGTQLSVL.

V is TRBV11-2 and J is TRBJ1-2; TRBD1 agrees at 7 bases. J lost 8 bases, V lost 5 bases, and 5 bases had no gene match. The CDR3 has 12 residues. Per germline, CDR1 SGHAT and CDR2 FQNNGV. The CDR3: CASSPDRVGYTF. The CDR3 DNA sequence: TGTGCCAGCAGCCCTGACAGGGTCGGCTACACCTTC.

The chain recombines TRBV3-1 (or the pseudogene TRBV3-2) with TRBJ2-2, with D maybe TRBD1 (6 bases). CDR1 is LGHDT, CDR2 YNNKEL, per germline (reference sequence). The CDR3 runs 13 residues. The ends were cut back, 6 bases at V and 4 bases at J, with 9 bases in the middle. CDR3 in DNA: TGTGCCAGCAGACGAGGGGGCACCGGGGAGCTGTTTTTT. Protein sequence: CASRRGGTGELFF.

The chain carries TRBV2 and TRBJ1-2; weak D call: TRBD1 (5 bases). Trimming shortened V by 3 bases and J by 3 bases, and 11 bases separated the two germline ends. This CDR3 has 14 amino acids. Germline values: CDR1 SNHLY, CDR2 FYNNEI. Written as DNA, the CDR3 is TGTGCCAGCAGTGATCAGGGCGTAGACTATGGCTACACCTTC. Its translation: CASSDQGVDYGYTF.

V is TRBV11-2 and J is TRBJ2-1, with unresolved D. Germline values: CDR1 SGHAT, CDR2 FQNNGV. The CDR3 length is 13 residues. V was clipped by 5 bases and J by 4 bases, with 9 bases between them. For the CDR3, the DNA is TGTGCCAGCAGCGCCAGGATGTACAATGAGCAGTTCTTC. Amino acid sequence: CASSARMYNEQFF.

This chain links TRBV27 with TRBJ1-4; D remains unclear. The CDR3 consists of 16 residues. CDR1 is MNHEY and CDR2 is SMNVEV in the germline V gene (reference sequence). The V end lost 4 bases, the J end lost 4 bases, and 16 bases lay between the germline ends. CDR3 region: CASSSNHAGFNEKLFF. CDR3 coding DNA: TGTGCCAGCAGTTCTAACCACGCGGGGTTTAATGAAAAACTGTTTTTT.

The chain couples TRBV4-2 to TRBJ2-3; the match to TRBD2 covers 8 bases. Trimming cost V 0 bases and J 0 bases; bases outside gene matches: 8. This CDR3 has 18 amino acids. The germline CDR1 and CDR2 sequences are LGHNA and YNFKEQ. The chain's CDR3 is CASSQDGRIAGSTDTQYF. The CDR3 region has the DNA TGTGCCAGCAGCCAAGATGGGCGAATAGCGGGAAGCACAGATACGCAGTATTTT.

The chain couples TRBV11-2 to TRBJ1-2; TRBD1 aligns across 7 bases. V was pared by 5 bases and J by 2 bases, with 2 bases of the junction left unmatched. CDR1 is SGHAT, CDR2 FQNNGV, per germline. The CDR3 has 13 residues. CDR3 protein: CASSVRGNYGYTF. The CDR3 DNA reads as TGTGCCAGCAGCGTCAGGGGGAACTATGGCTACACCTTC.

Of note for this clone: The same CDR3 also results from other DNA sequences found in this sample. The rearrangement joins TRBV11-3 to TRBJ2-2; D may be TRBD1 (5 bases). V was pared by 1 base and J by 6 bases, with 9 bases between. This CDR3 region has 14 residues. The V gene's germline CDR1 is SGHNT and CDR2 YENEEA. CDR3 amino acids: CASSLGGGAGELFF. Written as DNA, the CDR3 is TGTGCCAGCAGCTTAGGGGGCGGAGCCGGGGAGCTGTTTTTT.

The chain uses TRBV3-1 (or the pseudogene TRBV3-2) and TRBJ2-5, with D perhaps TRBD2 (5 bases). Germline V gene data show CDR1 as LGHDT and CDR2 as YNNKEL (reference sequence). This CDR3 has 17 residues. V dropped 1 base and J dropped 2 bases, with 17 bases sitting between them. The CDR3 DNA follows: TGTGCCAGCAGCCAAGGGCCGTGGGAGAACTCTCAAGAGACCCAGTACTTC. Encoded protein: CASSQGPWENSQETQYF.

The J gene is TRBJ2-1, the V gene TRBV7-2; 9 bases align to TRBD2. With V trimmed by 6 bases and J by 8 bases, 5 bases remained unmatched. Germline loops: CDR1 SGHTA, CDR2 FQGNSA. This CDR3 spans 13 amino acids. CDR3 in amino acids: CASSSLAGYEQFF. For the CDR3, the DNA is TGTGCCAGCAGTTCACTAGCGGGCTATGAGCAGTTCTTC.

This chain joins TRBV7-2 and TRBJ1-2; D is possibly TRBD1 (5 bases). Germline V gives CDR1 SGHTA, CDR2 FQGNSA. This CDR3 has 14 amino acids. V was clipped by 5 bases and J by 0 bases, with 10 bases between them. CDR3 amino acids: CASSLGATNYGYTF. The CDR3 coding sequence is TGTGCCAGCAGCCTAGGGGCTACTAACTATGGCTACACCTTC.

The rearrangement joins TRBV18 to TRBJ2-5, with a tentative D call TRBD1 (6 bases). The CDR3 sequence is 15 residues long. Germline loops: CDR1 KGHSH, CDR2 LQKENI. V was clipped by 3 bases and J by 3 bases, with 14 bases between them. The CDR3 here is CASSPRDTEEETQYF. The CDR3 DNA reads TGTGCCAGCTCACCCCGGGACACGGAAGAAGAGACCCAGTACTTC.

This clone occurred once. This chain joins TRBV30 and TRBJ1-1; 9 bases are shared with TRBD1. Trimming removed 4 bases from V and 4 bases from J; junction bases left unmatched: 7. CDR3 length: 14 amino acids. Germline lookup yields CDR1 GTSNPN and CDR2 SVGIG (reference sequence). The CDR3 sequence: CAWTSGGQGTEAFF. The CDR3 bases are TGTGCCTGGACCAGTGGGGGACAGGGCACTGAAGCTTTCTTT.

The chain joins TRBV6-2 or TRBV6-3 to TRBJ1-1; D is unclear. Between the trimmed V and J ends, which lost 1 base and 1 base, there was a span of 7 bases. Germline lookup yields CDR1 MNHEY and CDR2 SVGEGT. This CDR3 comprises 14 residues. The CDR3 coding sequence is TGTGCCAGCAGTTACTTTTCCTCGAACACTGAAGCTTTCTTT. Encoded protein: CASSYFSSNTEAFF.

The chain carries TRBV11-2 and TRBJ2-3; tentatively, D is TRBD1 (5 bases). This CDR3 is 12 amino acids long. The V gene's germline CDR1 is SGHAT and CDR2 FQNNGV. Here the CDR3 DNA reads TGTGCTCAGGGCGGATTCACAGATACGCAGTATTTT. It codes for CAQGGFTDTQYF.

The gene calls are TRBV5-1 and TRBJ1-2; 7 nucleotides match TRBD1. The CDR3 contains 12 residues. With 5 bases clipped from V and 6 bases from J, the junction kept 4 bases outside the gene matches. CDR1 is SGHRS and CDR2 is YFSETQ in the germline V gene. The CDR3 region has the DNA TGCGCCAGCAGAGGGACAGCCGATGGCTACACCTTC. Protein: CASRGTADGYTF.